This TCR beta chain was sequenced in a study of T cells after yellow fever vaccination. This clonotype was seen at least ten times. MiXCR, applied by TCRdb to the 5' RACE reads, yields one record per CDR3 protein. This sample has about 200,000 distinct CDR3 sequences, with approximately 3% found just once. The CDR3 is 15 amino acids. J was trimmed by 1 base and V by 5 bases; bases with no gene match: 5. CDR1 and CDR2 (germline): SGHTA, FQGNSA. The sample here was CD4+ T cells sorted from PBMCs, taken 10 days after the yellow fever booster vaccination. The chain links TRBV7-2 to TRBJ1-3, with 7 bases matching TRBD1. This sequence was found in a man in his late teens or twenties who received the YFV17D yellow fever vaccine. DNA of the CDR3: TGTGCCAGCAGCCCGCAGACAGGGTCTGGAAACACCATATATTTT. Protein: CASSPQTGSGNTIYF.